This TCR beta chain was retrieved from a study of beta chain features in type 1 diabetes. Overall study context: Cell yields, gender and age were comparable in patients and healthy donors. Taken together, all samples contributed nearly 110 million examined sorted cells.

Findings of the study overall: Moderate yet significant TCRB CDR3 shortening was seen in Type 1 diabetes patients in all four CD4+ subsets.

V gave up 11 bases and J gave up 0 bases; unmatched junction bases: 2. This CDR3 has 12 amino acids. In germline, CDR1 is ENHRY, CDR2 SYGVKD. What was sequenced were expressed TCRB transcripts, since all of the isolated RNA had been reverse transcribed. Here immunoSEQ multiplex PCR was the method, and the copy in TCRdb shows in-frame clones only, minus some. The sample has some 370,000 clones, around 9.6% seen once; the top ten hold roughly 0.54%. Turning to this clone: The antigen remains undetermined.

The TCR originated in a man aged 25 to 40 with type 1 diabetes. The chain is built from TRBV10-3 and TRBJ2-3, with TRBD1 matching over 7 bases. The sequenced sample consisted of central memory CD4+ T cells from blood. The CDR3 sequence is CALGGSTDTQYF. CDR3 bases: TGTGCCCTAGGGGGCAGCACAGATACGCAGTATTTT.